The 19 T cell receptor beta chains below come from one sample, sequenced in a study of T cells in Graves' hyperthyroidism and ophthalmopathy. TCR beta CDR3 regions were amplified from RNA transcripts. The study used the HTBI primer set for a first-round RT-PCR of the TCR CDR3. Via MiXCR, TCRdb re-called the multiplex PCR reads, giving one row per CDR3 protein. The profile shows some 690,000 distinct CDR3 sequences, around 15% of them singletons. The sequencing input was blood. The receptors stem from a man aged 45-60 years with Graves' hyperthyroidism.

This clonotype has a handful of counts. V is TRBV12-3 or TRBV12-4 and J is TRBJ2-7; a possible D gene is TRBD1 (6 bases). V lost 1 base and J 3 bases, leaving 13 bases between the germline ends. This CDR3 comprises 15 residues. The CDR3 bases are TGTGCCAGCAGTTTAGAGAGAGGACAGATCTACGAGCAGTACTTC. Translation: CASSLERGQIYEQYF.

This clonotype was seen many times. The chain joins TRBV19 to TRBJ1-1; D is unclear. Germline V gene lookup returns CDR1 LNHDA and CDR2 SQIVND (reference sequence). Trimming took off 3 bases at V and 2 bases at J, with 10 bases between the two ends. There are 14 residues in the CDR3. The CDR3 DNA reads as TGTGCCAGTAGTATGCGGCACGCCAACACTGAAGCTTTCTTT. Translation: CASSMRHANTEAFF.

Only one count was recorded for this clonotype. Germline and junction disagree at one end, which may indicate a read error. The chain carries TRBV10-3 and TRBJ1-5; 10 bases are a match to TRBD1. Germline assignment: CDR1 ENHRY and CDR2 SYGVKD. This CDR3 region has 16 residues. This chain's CDR3 is CATSLTGGLGNQPQHF. The CDR3 bases are TGTGCCACCAGTTTGACAGGGGGCCTTGGCAATCAGCCCCAGCATTTT.

In this sample, this clonotype turned up many times. This chain uses TRBV2 with TRBJ1-5; perhaps TRBD1 as D (5 bases). V shed 3 bases and J shed 5 bases, with 11 bases lying between them. Germline assignment: CDR1 SNHLY and CDR2 FYNNEI. The CDR3 is 14 residues long. CDR3 in amino acids: CASSDTGGYQPQHF. CDR3 DNA: TGTGCCAGCAGTGATACAGGAGGCTATCAGCCCCAGCATTTT.

This clonotype has a handful of counts. The chain combines TRBV20-1 with TRBJ2-2; D possibly corresponds to TRBD1 (5 bases). CDR3 length: 15 residues. The germline gives CDR1 DFQATT, CDR2 SNEGSKA (reference sequence). Deletions cut 2 bases from V and 2 bases from J, with 12 bases between. CDR3 sequence (DNA): TGCAGTGCTAGAAACCCGACAGTAAACACCGGGGAGCTGTTTTTT. Translation gives CSARNPTVNTGELFF.

This clonotype was seen more than once but under ten times. V gene TRBV7-2 combines with J gene TRBJ1-1; D gene unclear. Between the trimmed V and J ends, which lost 4 bases and 7 bases, there was a span of 13 bases. This CDR3 contains 13 residues. Germline V gives CDR1 SGHTA, CDR2 FQGNSA. DNA for the CDR3: TGTGCCAGCAGCTCCCAAGGATACATTGAAGCTTTCTTT. Its translation: CASSSQGYIEAFF.

This clonotype has a handful of counts. V and J are TRBV7-3 and TRBJ2-3; D gene ambiguous. Germline values: CDR1 SGHTA, CDR2 FQGTGA. V shed 1 base and J shed 0 bases, with 8 bases lying between them. This CDR3 region has 15 residues. The CDR3 DNA follows: TGTGCCAGCAGCTTAATCGGCGGAAGCACAGATACGCAGTATTTT. Translation gives CASSLIGGSTDTQYF.

This clonotype has a count of ten or more. The rearrangement joins TRBV27 to TRBJ2-1; either TRBD1 or TRBD2 may fit D (6 bases each). Looked up from germline, CDR1 is MNHEY and CDR2 is SMNVEV (reference sequence). V was trimmed by 1 base and J by 6 bases, leaving 10 bases between them. The CDR3 covers 14 residues. CDR3 bases: TGTGCCAGCAGTTTATTCCGGGGGCTCAATGAGCAGTTCTTC. It translates to CASSLFRGLNEQFF.

This clonotype was seen only a few times. The gene calls are TRBV7-2 and TRBJ1-5, with D perhaps matching TRBD1 (5 bases). V was pared by 4 bases and J by 4 bases, with 14 bases between. Germline V lookup: CDR1 SGHTA, CDR2 FQGNSA. The CDR3 is 15 residues long. The CDR3, as DNA: TGTGCCAGCAGCTGGGCCGAAGGGGCAAATCAGCCCCAGCATTTT. As protein: CASSWAEGANQPQHF.

Ten or more counts support this clonotype. The chain carries TRBV14 and TRBJ2-1; the D is unclear. The length of the CDR3 is 12 residues. Germline assignment: CDR1 SGHDN and CDR2 FVKESK. V lost 5 bases to trimming and J lost 10 bases, with 12 bases between them. CDR3 nucleotides: TGTGCCAGCAGCTTCCTCGGGTTAGAGCAGTTCTTC. Translated: CASSFLGLEQFF.

The rearrangement links TRBV6-7 to TRBJ1-5; 10 bases align to TRBD1. Being an ORF, TRBV6-7 has a function that is uncertain. The J segment lost 1 base and the V segment lost 5 bases, leaving 11 bases of the junction unmatched. The CDR3 spans 18 residues. The CDR3 DNA reads TGTGCCAGCAGTGACCCGGGACAGGGGCGATACAGCAATCAGCCCCAGCATTTT. It is translated as CASSDPGQGRYSNQPQHF.

The gene calls are TRBV7-9 and TRBJ2-7; D unresolved. The germline V and J ends were trimmed by 5 bases and 8 bases, with 16 bases remaining between them. CDR3 length equals 13 residues. Germline V gene sequence: CDR1 SEHNR, CDR2 FQNEAQ (reference sequence). This chain's CDR3 is CASSQDVAHKQYF. As DNA, the CDR3 is TGTGCCAGCAGCCAAGACGTCGCCCACAAGCAGTACTTC.

This clonotype showed up many times. This chain connects TRBV6-2 or TRBV6-3 to TRBJ2-1; 9 nucleotides agree with TRBD2. The CDR3 runs 15 residues. The germline CDR1 and CDR2 sequences are MNHEY and SVGEGT. Unmatched junction bases numbered 7, after V lost 4 bases and J lost 6 bases. The CDR3 coding sequence is TGTGCCAGCAGTTCCCCGGGACTAGCCGCCAATGAGCAGTTCTTC. Translation: CASSSPGLAANEQFF.

V and J are TRBV10-3 and TRBJ2-7; the D is unclear. Deletions cut 3 bases from V and 3 bases from J, with 6 bases between. The CDR3 spans 12 residues. The germline V gene has CDR1 ENHRY and CDR2 SYGVKD. The CDR3 DNA follows: TGTGCCATCAGTGATGAGGTCTACGAGCAGTACTTC. Its translation is CAISDEVYEQYF.

Ten or more counts support this clonotype. The chain uses TRBV2 and TRBJ2-1, with a weak D call TRBD2 (7 bases). Germline values: CDR1 SNHLY, CDR2 FYNNEI. The CDR3 consists of 13 residues. The germline V and J ends were trimmed by 6 bases and 10 bases, with 16 bases remaining between them. In DNA form, the CDR3 reads TGTGCCAGCAGAGGGGGGACGCGGGGGGAGCAGTTCTTC. This encodes CASRGGTRGEQFF.

This clonotype was seen repeatedly, ten times or more. The V gene is TRBV5-1, the J gene TRBJ2-1; 7 positions agree with TRBD2. This CDR3 region has 14 residues. Germline V gives CDR1 SGHRS, CDR2 YFSETQ. After removal of 4 bases from V and 6 bases from J, the junction contained 7 bases not matched to a gene. This CDR3 reads CASSRGEISNEQFF. CDR3 DNA sequence: TGCGCCAGCAGCCGGGGGGAGATAAGCAATGAGCAGTTCTTC.

The chain has TRBV9 and TRBJ2-6; D not resolved. This CDR3 region has 14 residues. V lost 7 bases and J lost 4, with 12 bases in between. Germline V gene data show CDR1 as SGDLS and CDR2 as YYNGEE. For the CDR3, the DNA is TGTGCCAGCCTCGGAGCAGCGGGGGCCAACGTCCTGACTTTC. Its translation: CASLGAAGANVLTF.

This clonotype was observed a few times. V and J are TRBV15 and TRBJ2-5; D is possibly TRBD1 (5 bases). Trimming pared 3 bases from V and 2 bases from J, leaving 7 bases between. Germline V lookup: CDR1 LNHNV, CDR2 YYDKDF (reference sequence). The CDR3 contains 13 residues. Written as DNA, the CDR3 is TGTGCCACCAGCAGTCCAGGGCAAGAGACCCAGTACTTC. Its protein product is CATSSPGQETQYF.

Many counts were recorded for this clonotype. The chain links TRBV12-3 or TRBV12-4 to TRBJ2-2; D not resolved. The CDR3 spans 14 residues. Trimming stripped 8 bases from V and 4 bases from J, with 14 bases between. The CDR3 DNA is TGTGCCAGCTCCTACAGCAGTACCACCGGGGAGCTGTTTTTT. Translating it yields CASSYSSTTGELFF.